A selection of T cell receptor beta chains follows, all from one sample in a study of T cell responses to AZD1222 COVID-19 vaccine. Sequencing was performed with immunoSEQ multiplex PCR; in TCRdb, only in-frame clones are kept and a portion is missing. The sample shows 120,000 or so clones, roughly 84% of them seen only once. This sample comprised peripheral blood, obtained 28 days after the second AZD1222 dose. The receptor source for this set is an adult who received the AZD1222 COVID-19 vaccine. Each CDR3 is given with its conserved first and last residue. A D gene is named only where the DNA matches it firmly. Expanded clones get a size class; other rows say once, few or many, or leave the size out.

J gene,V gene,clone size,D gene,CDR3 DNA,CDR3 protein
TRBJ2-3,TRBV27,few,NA,TGTGCCAGCAGCGGTAGGGCCGATACGCAGTATTTT,CASSGRADTQYF
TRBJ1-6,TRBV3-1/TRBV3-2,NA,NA,TGTGCCAGCAGCCCGGCTCTCGGTAATTCACCCCTCCACTTT,CASSPALGNSPLHF
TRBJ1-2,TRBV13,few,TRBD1,TGTGCCAGCAGCAGAGACAGGGGGCAGAACTATGGCTACACCTTC,CASSRDRGQNYGYTF
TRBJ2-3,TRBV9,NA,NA,TGTGCCAGCTCCCCTCGGCACAGCACAGATACGCAGTATTTT,CASSPRHSTDTQYF
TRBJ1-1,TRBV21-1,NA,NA,TGTGCCAGCAGCAAATTCGCCAAGGGATGGGCTTTCTTT,CASSKFAKGWAFF
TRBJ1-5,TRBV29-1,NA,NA,TGCAGCGTTGTTACCCAGGGAGGAACCCAGCATTTT,CSVVTQGGTQHF
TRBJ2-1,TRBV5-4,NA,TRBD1,TGTGCCAGCAGCTTCGACAGGGACAATGAGCAGTTCTTC,CASSFDRDNEQFF
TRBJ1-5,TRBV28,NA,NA,TGTGCCAGCAGTCTTATCCTACCGAGTAGCAATCAGCCCCAGCATTTT,CASSLILPSSNQPQHF
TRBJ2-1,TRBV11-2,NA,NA,TGTGCCAGCAGCCCCGGGCGGAGCGATGAGCAGTTCTTC,CASSPGRSDEQFF
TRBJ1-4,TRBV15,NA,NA,TGTGCCACCAGCAGAGTGGGCCAGGTTTATGAAAAACTGTTTTTT,CATSRVGQVYEKLFF
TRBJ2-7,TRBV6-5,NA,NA,TGTGCCAGCAGGGGGCTTAATCACGAGCAGTACTTC,CASRGLNHEQYF
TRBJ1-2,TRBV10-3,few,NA,TGTGCCGCCACCCTTGGGGGGGAGAGCTATGGCTACACCTTC,CAATLGGESYGYTF
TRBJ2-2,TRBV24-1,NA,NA,TGTGCCACCAGTGACAGGACAGCGAACACCGGGGAGCTGTTTTTT,CATSDRTANTGELFF
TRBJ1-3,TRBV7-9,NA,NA,TGTGCCAGCAGCCGCATAGGAAGGGGCAGCGGAAACACCATATATTTT,CASSRIGRGSGNTIYF
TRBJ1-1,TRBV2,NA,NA,TGTGCCAGCAGTGATTGGGCCCGTGGGGAAGCTTTCTTT,CASSDWARGEAFF
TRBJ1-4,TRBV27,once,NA,TGTGCCAGCAGTTTATCCGGCAGTAATGAAAAACTGTTTTTT,CASSLSGSNEKLFF
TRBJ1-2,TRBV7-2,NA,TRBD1,TGTGCCAGCAGCCTGGGACAGGGGGCTGCTAACTATGGCTACACCTTC,CASSLGQGAANYGYTF
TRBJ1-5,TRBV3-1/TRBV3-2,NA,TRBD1,TGTGCCAGCAGCCAACCAACCGGGACAGGTGATCAGCCCCAGCATTTT,CASSQPTGTGDQPQHF
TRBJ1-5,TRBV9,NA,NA,TGTGCCAGCAGCGTACTGAGCGATCAGCCCCAGCATTTT,CASSVLSDQPQHF
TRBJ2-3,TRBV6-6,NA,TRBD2,TGTGCCAGCAGTCCGCTTCACCCGGGACTAGCGGAGCCAGGGGATACGCAGTATTTT,CASSPLHPGLAEPGDTQYF
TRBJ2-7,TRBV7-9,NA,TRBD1,TGTGCCAGCAGCTTTACGGGACAGGGGGAAATCTTGAGGGAGCAGTACTTC,CASSFTGQGEILREQYF
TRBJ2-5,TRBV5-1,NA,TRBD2,TGCGCCAGCAGCTTTACTAGCGGGGGCCAAGAGACCCAGTACTTC,CASSFTSGGQETQYF
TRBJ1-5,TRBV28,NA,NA,TGTGCCAGTTCTTACCCGGGGACCGCGGAACAGCCCCAGCATTTT,CASSYPGTAEQPQHF
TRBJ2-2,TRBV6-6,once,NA,TGTGCCAGCAGTTCCGATACCGGGGAGCTGTTTTTT,CASSSDTGELFF
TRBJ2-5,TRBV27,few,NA,TGTGCCAGTGGGGATCTCCAAAGCCAAGAGACCCAGTACTTC,CASGDLQSQETQYF
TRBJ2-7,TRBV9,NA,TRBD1,TGTGCCAGCAGCGGCTGGCCGACAGGGCCCTACGAGCAGTACTTC,CASSGWPTGPYEQYF
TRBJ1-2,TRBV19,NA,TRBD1,TGTGCCAGTAGGGGACAGTTCCCCCGGTTC,CASRGQFPRF
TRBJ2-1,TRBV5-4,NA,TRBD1,TGTGCCAGCAGCCCCGGCAGGGACAGGGGCTCCTACAATGAGCAGTTCTTC,CASSPGRDRGSYNEQFF
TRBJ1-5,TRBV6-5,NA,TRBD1,TGTGCCAGCAGTATAACAGGGGGTAATCAGCCCCAGCATTTT,CASSITGGNQPQHF
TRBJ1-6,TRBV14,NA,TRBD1,TGTGCCAGCAGCCAATGGGACAGACCAAATTCACCCCTCCACTTT,CASSQWDRPNSPLHF
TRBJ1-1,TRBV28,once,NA,TGTGCCAGCAGTTCCCTCCGGGACCAGAACACTGAAGCTTTCTTT,CASSSLRDQNTEAFF
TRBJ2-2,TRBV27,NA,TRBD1,TGTGCCAGCAGACGGACAGGGACAGCTACAGCCGGAGAGCTGTTTTTT,CASRRTGTATAGELFF
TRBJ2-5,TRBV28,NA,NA,TGTGCCAGCAGCCCCCCCCCGCAGGGTACAAACCAAGAGACCCAGTACTTC,CASSPPPQGTNQETQYF
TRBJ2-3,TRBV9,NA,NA,TGTGCCAGCAGCGTAGAGTTCCGCTCCGATACGCAGTATTTT,CASSVEFRSDTQYF
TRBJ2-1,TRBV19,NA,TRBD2,TGTGCCAGTAGTAGACAACCGGGACTCTGGGGAGGGGAGCAGTTCTTC,CASSRQPGLWGGEQFF
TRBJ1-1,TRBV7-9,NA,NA,TGTGCCAGCAGACGGACGCAGGTGAACACTGAAGCTTTCTTT,CASRRTQVNTEAFF
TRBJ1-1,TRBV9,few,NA,TGTGCCAGCAGCGCTACAGATTACGACACTGAAGCTTTCTTT,CASSATDYDTEAFF
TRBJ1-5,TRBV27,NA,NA,TGTGCCAGCAGTTTATCCGCCCCTGGGGATCAGCCCCAGCATTTT,CASSLSAPGDQPQHF
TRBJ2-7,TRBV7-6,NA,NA,TGTGCCAGCAGCCCAACCCCCCCGGGAACTCTTTCATCCTACGAGCAGTACTTC,CASSPTPPGTLSSYEQYF
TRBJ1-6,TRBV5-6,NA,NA,TGTGCCAGCAGCTTGGGTTCGGGAGGACCGAGCTCCTATAATTCACCCCTCCACTTT,CASSLGSGGPSSYNSPLHF
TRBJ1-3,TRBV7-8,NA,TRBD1,TGTGCCAGCAGCAGACAGGGGTCCGGAAACACCATATATTTT,CASSRQGSGNTIYF
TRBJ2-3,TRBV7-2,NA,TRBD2,TGTGCCAGCAGCTTAGCAGTGCGGGGGAGCACAGATACGCAGTATTTT,CASSLAVRGSTDTQYF
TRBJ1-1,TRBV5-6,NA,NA,TGTGCCAGCAGCCAAGCGCCGGGTCGACTGGGGAACACTGAAGCTTTCTTT,CASSQAPGRLGNTEAFF
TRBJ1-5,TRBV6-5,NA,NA,TGTGCCAGCAGTCCCGAATTAAGGGGGCAGCCCCAGCATTTT,CASSPELRGQPQHF
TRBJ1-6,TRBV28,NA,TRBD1,TGTGCCAGCAGTTTGGGGGACAGAGATTCACCCCTCCACTTT,CASSLGDRDSPLHF
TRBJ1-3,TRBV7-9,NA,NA,TGTGCCAGCAGCTTAAGCGGGGGTCTAACTGGAAACACCATATATTTT,CASSLSGGLTGNTIYF